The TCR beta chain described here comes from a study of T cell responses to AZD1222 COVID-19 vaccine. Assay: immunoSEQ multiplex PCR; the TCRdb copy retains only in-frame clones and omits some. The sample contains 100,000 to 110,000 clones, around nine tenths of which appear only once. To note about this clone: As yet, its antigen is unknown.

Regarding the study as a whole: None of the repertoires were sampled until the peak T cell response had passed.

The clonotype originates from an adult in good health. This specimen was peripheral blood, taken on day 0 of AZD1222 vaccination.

As DNA, the CDR3 is TGTGCCAGCAGCTATGGTCAGGCGAACACTGAAGCTTTCTTT. Residues: CASSYGQANTEAFF. V gene TRBV9 combines with J gene TRBJ1-1, with D uncertain. V was clipped by 4 bases and J by 1 base, with 11 bases between them. This CDR3 is built from 14 residues. CDR1 and CDR2 from the germline V gene are SGDLS and YYNGEE.